This T cell receptor (beta chain) is from a study of regulatory T cells in long-lasting Graves disease. The time point: persistent/refractory GD, antithyroid drugs over 5 years with positive TRAb. Isolated PBMC RNA provided the starting material for the TCR library. Arm-PCR of CDR3 regions with iRepertoire HTBI primers generated TCR beta libraries. Each CDR3 protein is one row after TCRdb ran MiXCR on the multiplex PCR reads. The sample includes 400,000 to 500,000 distinct CDR3 sequences, approximately 22% of them seen just once. CDR1 and CDR2 from the germline V gene are DFQATT and SNEGSKA (reference sequence). This CDR3 contains 14 residues. This clonotype was detected ten times or more.

The receptor was isolated from a female donor with Graves disease. V and J are TRBV20-1 and TRBJ2-4; D is tentatively TRBD1 or TRBD2 (5 bases each). The sequences come from peripheral blood mononuclear cells (PBMCs), collected when the disease was refractory, from a patient treated with antithyroid drugs. The CDR3 is CSFGTKLAKNIQYF. CDR3 DNA sequence: TGCAGCTTCGGGACCAAATTAGCCAAAAACATTCAGTACTTC.